This T cell receptor (beta chain) came from a study of identical twins. General observations from the study: These conclusions were based on statistical analysis (cross-sectional, not following the same donors). The models gave estimates that fell short of the out-of-frame TCR alpha sharing seen in monozygotic twins. The abundant beta clonotypes from cord blood had fewer insertions, and memory repertoires had none of this.

Germline-derived CDR1 and CDR2 are SNHLY and FYNNEI. Trimming shortened V by 8 bases and J by 9 bases, and 25 bases separated the two germline ends. The CDR3 has 16 amino acids. TCRdb re-derived calls from the 5' RACE reads in MiXCR, one entry per CDR3 protein. The sample lists more than 1.5 million distinct CDR3 sequences; more than 30% were seen once. Healthy Caucasians, and only they, were the donors. Notes on this clonotype: Antigen specificity is unknown.

Material: cord blood. The chain couples TRBV2 to TRBJ2-2; TRBD2 might be the D (6 bases). The receptor was isolated from a newborn girl in good health. CDR3 in DNA: TGTGCCAGCGCCAGCCGGGAGATTGACCCTTCCTGGGAGCTGTTTTTT. Translating it yields CASASREIDPSWELFF.